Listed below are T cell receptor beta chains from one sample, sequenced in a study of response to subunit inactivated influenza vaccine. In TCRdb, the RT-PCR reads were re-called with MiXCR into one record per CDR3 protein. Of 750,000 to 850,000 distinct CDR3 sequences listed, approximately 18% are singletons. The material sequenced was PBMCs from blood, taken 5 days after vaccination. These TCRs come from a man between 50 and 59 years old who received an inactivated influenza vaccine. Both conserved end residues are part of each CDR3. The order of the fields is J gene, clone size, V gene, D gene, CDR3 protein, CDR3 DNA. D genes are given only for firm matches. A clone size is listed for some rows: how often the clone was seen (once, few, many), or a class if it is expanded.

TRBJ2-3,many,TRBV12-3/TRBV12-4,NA,CASSSWGTDTQYF,TGTGCCAGCAGTTCATGGGGCACAGATACGCAGTATTTT
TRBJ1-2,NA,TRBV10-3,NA,CAISEAGAYYGYTF,TGTGCCATCAGTGAGGCAGGGGCCTACTATGGCTACACCTTC
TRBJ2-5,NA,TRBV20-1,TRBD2,CSAPGRTQTSETQYF,TGCAGTGCCCCCGGGAGGACACAAACAAGTGAGACCCAGTACTTC
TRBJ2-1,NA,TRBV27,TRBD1,CASTFRDRGNEQFF,TGTGCCAGCACTTTCCGGGACAGGGGGAATGAGCAGTTCTTC
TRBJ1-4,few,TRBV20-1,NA,CSAYDVTNEKLFF,TGCAGTGCTTATGACGTAACTAATGAAAAACTGTTTTTT
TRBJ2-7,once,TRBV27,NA,CASRRGSTPITSYEQYF,TGTGCCAGCAGAAGGGGATCGACTCCTATTACCAGCTACGAGCAGTACTTC
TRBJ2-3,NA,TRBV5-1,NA,CASRNLAQSTDTQYF,TGCGCCAGCAGAAATCTAGCGCAAAGCACAGATACGCAGTATTTT
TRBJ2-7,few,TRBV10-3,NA,CAISGRSGGYEQYF,TGTGCCATCAGTGGTAGGAGCGGAGGCTACGAGCAGTACTTC
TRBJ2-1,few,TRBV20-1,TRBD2,CSALTSGRAENEQFF,TGCAGTGCTTTGACTAGCGGGAGGGCCGAAAATGAGCAGTTCTTC
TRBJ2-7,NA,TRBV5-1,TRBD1,CASSQRTGGDGEQYF,TGCGCCAGCAGCCAGAGGACAGGGGGCGATGGCGAGCAGTACTTC
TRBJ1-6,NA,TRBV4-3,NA,CASSQQGWNSPLHF,TGCGCCAGCAGCCAACAGGGATGGAATTCACCCCTCCACTTT
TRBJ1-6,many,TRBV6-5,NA,CASSYGGLNSPLHF,TGTGCCAGCAGTTACGGGGGCCTCAATTCACCCCTCCACTTT
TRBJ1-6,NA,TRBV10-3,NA,CAISESWNSPLHF,TGTGCCATCAGTGAGTCTTGGAACTCACCCCTCCACTTT
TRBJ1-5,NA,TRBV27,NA,CASSLSSGLPQHF,TGTGCCAGCAGTTTATCTTCGGGTCTGCCCCAGCATTTT
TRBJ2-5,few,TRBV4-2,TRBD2,CASSQQSGSLGTQYF,TGTGCCAGCAGCCAACAAAGCGGGAGCCTGGGGACCCAGTACTTC
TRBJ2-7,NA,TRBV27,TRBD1,CASSLVVGDSTYEQYF,TGTGCCAGCAGTTTGGTCGTGGGGGACAGTACCTACGAGCAGTACTTC
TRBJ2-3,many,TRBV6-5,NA,CASSYSRERADTQYF,TGTGCCAGCAGTTACTCAAGGGAGCGTGCAGATACGCAGTATTTT
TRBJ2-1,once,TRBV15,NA,CATSAHRDLYNEQFF,TGTGCCACCAGCGCCCACCGGGACTTATACAATGAGCAGTTCTTC
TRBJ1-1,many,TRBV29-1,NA,CSVRGGNTEAFF,TGCAGCGTTAGGGGGGGAAACACTGAAGCTTTCTTT
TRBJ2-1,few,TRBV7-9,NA,CASTPELGEQFF,TGTGCCAGCACCCCAGAACTAGGGGAGCAGTTCTTC
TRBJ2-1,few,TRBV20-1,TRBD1,CSAWETGRNEQFF,TGCAGCGCGTGGGAGACAGGGAGAAATGAGCAGTTCTTC
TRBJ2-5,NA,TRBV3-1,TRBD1,CASSLTGQGTETQYF,TGTGCCAGCAGCTTGACGGGACAGGGGACGGAGACCCAGTACTTC
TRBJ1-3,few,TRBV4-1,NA,CASSPDGGNTIYF,TGCGCCAGCAGCCCGGACGGAGGAAACACCATATATTTT
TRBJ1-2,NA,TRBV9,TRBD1,CASSGITGGHGYTF,TGTGCCAGCAGCGGAATCACAGGGGGCCATGGCTACACCTTC
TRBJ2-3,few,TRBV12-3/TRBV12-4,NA,CASRPGLSTDTQYF,TGTGCCAGCAGGCCGGGACTCAGCACAGATACGCAGTATTTT
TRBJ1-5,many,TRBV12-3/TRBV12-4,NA,CASSIRGLSNQPQHF,TGTGCCAGCAGTATCAGGGGATTGTCCAATCAGCCCCAGCATTTT
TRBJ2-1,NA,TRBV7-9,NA,CASSPRVSGYYNEQFF,TGTGCCAGCAGCCCAAGGGTTTCAGGTTACTACAATGAGCAGTTCTTC
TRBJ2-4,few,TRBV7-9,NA,CASSSWTGSGDIQYF,TGTGCCAGCAGCTCTTGGACAGGGAGCGGGGACATTCAGTACTTC
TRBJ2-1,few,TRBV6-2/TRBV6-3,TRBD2,CASVLAGGLEQFF,TGTGCCAGCGTTCTAGCGGGGGGTCTCGAGCAGTTCTTC
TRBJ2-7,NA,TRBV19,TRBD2,CASSMLAGGVEQYF,TGTGCCAGTAGTATGCTAGCGGGTGGAGTCGAGCAGTACTTC
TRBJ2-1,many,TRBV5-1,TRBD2,CASSLSGGVGEQFF,TGCGCCAGCAGCTTAAGCGGGGGGGTTGGTGAGCAGTTCTTC
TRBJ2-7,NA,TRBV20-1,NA,CSASLLYEEQYF,TGCAGTGCTAGTTTGCTCTACGAGGAGCAGTACTTC